Listed here is a single T cell receptor beta chain. Its antigen is not identified. The protocol was immunoSEQ multiplex PCR, while the TCRdb copy is restricted to in-frame clones and leaves out a portion. The table lists tens of thousands of clones, 70% to 90% of them singletons, with over 10% in the top ten. These data come from a study of T cells in localized non-small cell lung cancer. Points from the study as a whole: Across samples, adjacent lung featured a median roughly 50 of the top 100 tumor clones. In the blood, greater T cell density corresponded to longer overall survival. Uninvolved adjacent lung showed higher T cell clonality than tumor. Multi-region tumor sequencing was not done, so intratumor heterogeneity could not be excluded.

Germline loops: CDR1 SGHAT, CDR2 FQNNGV. CDR3 length: 15 amino acids. Trimming cost V 5 bases and J 5 bases; bases outside gene matches: 6. This clonotype originated in an older female donor with stage III squamous cell lung carcinoma. The sample consisted of peripheral blood, taken before any cancer treatment. This rearrangement joins TRBV11-2 to TRBJ1-4; 9 bases map to TRBD1. The CDR3 sequence: CASSRGTGRNEKLFF. The CDR3 coding sequence is TGTGCCAGCAGCCGGGGGACAGGGCGCAATGAAAAACTGTTTTTT.